This TCR beta chain was profiled in a study of blood T cell repertoires in COVID-19. Libraries were prepared by immunoSEQ multiplex PCR; TCRdb keeps only in-frame clonotypes and omits some of them. The sample consists of 200,000 to 250,000 clones, just over 85% of them appearing once. This CDR3 contains 16 residues. With 3 bases clipped from V and 0 bases from J, the junction kept 7 bases outside the gene matches. Germline-derived CDR1 and CDR2 are KGHDR and SFDVKD. The sequence derives from a woman aged 50 to 60 with acute COVID-19. The chain carries TRBV24-1 and TRBJ2-7; 7 bases match TRBD1. The sample comprised PBMCs or T cells enriched from blood (not recorded which). The CDR3 nucleotides read TGTGCCACCAGTGATCAAGGAAGGGACAGCTCCTACGAGCAGTACTTC. The encoded protein is CATSDQGRDSSYEQYF.